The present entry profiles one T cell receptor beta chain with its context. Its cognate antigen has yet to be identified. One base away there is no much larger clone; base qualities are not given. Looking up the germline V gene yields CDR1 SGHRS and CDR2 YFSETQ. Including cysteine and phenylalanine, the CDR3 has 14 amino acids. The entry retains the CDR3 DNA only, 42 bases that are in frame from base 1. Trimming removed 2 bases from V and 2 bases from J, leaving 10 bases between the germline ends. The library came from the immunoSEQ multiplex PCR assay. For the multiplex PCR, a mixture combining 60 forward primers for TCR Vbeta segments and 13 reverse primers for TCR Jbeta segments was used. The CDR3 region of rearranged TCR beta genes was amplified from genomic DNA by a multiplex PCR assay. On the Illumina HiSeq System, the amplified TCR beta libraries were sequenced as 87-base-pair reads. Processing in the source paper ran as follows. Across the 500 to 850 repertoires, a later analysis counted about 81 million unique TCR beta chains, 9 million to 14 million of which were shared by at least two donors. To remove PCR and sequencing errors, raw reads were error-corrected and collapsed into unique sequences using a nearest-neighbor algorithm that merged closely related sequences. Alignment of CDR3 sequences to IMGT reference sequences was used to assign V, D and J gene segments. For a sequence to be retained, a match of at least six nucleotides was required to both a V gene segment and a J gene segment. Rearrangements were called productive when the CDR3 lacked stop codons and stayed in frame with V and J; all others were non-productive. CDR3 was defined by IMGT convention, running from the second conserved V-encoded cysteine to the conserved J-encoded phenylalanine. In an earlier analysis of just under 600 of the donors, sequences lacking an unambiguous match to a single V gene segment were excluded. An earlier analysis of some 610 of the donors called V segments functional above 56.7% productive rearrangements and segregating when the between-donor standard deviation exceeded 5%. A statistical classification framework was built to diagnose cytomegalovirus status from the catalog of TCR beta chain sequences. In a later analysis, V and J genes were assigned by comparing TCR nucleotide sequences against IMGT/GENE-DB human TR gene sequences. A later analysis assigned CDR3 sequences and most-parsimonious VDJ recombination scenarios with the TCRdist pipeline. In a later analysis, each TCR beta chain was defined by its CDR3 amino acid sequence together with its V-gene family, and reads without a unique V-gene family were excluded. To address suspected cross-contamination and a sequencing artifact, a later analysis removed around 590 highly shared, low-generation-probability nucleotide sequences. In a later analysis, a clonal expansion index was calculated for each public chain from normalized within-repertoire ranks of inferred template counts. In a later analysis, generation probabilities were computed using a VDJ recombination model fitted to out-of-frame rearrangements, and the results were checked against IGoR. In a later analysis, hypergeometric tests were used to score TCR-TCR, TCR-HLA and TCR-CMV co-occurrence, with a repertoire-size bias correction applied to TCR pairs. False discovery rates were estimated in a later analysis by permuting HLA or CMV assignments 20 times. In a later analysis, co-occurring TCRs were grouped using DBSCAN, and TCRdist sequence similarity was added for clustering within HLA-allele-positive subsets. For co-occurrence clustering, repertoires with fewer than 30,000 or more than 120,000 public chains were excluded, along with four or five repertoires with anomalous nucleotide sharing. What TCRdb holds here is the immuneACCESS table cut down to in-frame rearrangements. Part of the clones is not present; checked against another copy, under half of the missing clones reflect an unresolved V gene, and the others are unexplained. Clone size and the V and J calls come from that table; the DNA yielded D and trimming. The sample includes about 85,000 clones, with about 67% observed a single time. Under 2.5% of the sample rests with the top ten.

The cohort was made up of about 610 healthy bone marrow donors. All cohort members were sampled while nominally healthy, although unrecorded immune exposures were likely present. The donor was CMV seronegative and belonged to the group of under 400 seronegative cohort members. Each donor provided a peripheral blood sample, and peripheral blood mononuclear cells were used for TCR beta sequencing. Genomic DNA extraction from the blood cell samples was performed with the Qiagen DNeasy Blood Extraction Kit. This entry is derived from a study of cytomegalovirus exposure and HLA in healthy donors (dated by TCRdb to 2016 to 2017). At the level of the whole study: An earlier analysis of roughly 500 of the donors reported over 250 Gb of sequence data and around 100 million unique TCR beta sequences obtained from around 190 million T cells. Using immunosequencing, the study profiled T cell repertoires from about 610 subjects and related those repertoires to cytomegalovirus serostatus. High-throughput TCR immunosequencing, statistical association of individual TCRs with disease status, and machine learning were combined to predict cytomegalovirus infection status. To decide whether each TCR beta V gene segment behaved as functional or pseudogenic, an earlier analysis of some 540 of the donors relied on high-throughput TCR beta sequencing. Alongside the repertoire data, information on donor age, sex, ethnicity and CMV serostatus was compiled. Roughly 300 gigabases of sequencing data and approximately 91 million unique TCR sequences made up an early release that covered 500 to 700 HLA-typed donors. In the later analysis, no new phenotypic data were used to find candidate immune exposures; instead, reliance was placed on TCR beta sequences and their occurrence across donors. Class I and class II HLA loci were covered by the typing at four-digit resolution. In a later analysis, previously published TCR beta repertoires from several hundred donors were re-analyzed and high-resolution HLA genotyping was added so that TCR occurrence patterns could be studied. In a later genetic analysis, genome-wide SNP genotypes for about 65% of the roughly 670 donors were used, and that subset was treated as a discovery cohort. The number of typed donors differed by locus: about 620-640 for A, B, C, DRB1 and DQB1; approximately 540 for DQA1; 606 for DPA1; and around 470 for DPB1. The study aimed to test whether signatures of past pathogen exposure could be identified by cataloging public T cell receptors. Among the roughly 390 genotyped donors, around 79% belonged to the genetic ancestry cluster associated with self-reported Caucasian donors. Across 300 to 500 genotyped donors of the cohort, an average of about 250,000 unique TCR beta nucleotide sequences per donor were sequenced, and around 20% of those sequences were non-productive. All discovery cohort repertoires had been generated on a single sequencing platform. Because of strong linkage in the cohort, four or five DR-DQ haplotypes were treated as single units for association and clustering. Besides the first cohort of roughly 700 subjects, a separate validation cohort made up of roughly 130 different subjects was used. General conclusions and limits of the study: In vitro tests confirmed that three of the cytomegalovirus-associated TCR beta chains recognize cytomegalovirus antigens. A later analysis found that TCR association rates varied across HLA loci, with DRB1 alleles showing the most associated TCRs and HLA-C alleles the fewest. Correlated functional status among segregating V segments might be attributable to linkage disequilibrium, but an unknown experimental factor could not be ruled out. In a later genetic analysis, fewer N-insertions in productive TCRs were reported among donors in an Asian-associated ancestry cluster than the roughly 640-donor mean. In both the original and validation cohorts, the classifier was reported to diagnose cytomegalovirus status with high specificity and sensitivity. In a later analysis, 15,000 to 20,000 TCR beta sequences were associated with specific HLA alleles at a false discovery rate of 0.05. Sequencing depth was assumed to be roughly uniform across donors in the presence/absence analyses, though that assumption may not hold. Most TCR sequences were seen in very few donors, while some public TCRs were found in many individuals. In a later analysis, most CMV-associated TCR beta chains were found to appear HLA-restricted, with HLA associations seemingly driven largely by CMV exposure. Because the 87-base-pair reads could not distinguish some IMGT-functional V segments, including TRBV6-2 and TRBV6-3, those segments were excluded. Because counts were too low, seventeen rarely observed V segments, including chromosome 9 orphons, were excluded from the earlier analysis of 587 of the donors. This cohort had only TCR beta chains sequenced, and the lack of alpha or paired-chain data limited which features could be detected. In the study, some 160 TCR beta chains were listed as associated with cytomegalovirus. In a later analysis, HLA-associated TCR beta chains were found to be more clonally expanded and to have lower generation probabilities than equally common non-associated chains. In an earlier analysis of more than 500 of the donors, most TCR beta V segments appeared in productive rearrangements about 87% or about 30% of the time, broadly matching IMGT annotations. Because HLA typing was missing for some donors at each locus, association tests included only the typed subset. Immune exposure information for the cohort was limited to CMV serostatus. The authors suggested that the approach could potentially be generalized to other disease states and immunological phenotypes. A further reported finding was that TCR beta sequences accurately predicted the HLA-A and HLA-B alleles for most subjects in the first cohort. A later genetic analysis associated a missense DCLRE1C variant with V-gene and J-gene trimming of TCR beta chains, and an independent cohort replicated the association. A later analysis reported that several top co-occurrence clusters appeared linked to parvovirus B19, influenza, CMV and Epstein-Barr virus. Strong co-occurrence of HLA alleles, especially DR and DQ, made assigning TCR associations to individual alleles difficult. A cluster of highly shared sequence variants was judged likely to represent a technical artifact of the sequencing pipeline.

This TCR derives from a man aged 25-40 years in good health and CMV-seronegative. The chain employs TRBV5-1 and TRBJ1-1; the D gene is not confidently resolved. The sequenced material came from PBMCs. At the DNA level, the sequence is TGCGCCAGCAGCTTTGAGAGAATTAACACTGAAGCTTTCTTT. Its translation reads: CASSFERINTEAFF.